The clone carrying this TCR beta chain has a single count. Antigen: not known. The junction departs from the called germline gene at one end, perhaps through a read error. Sample-barcoded 5' priming and a J-beta primer mix drove a second PCR of 7 to 11 cycles. TCRdb ran MiXCR on the 5' RACE reads and lists one entry per CDR3 protein. The sample yields some 1.5 million distinct CDR3 sequences, 40% to 45% seen once. The CDR3 covers 14 residues. Germline loops: CDR1 MNHNY, CDR2 SVGAGI (reference sequence). The data are from a study of blood T cells in healthy people across ages. On the study more broadly: Template switching caught about one barcoded beta molecule for each two T cells. Study-wide results and limits: One million T cells yielded diversity estimates that were considered underestimates. Naive T cell percentage strongly correlated with TCR beta diversity.

The V gene is TRBV6-6, the J gene TRBJ1-6; weak D call: TRBD1 (6 bases). Source material: blood. The receptor was isolated from a woman aged 18-30 years in good health. The DNA for the CDR3 is TGTGCCAGCAGTTACGGGGACAATAATGCACCCCTCCACTTT. Residues: CASSYGDNNAPLHF.